These 3 T cell receptor beta chains were sequenced from one sample in a study of blood T cell repertoires in COVID-19. Measured with immunoSEQ multiplex PCR; TCRdb has only the in-frame clones, and not every one. The repertoire holds 90,000 to 100,000 clones, with around 85% as singletons. The specimen was peripheral blood. These receptor sequences come from a man in his sixties with acute or convalescent COVID-19.

This chain uses TRBV7-2 with TRBJ2-5, with 7 bases fitting TRBD2. J gave up 4 bases and V 2 bases, and 10 bases lay outside the gene matches. CDR1 is SGHTA, CDR2 FQGNSA, per germline. CDR3 length: 16 residues. The CDR3 coding sequence is TGTGCCAGCAGCTTACTCGCGGGAGTTGTATTAGAGACCCAGTACTTC. Protein: CASSLLAGVVLETQYF.

This chain joins TRBV7-9 and TRBJ2-1; 8 bases fit TRBD2. CDR1 and CDR2 from the germline V gene are SEHNR and FQNEAQ (reference sequence). V shed 1 base and J 5 bases; nucleotides not matched to a gene: 10. The CDR3 spans 17 residues. For the CDR3, the DNA is TGTGCCAGCAGCTTAGATAGTCGCGGGAGGAGCCACAATGAGCAGTTCTTC. Protein: CASSLDSRGRSHNEQFF.

A word on this clone: In the same sample, other DNA sequences code for this CDR3. The chain is built from TRBV4-3 and TRBJ1-2; TRBD1 agrees at 9 bases. The junction had 4 bases not matched to a gene; V was cut back by 4 bases and J by 4 bases. The CDR3 is 14 residues long. Germline V gives CDR1 LGHNA, CDR2 YSLEER. CDR3 residues: CASSPTGGGYGYTF. In DNA, the CDR3 is TGCGCCAGCAGCCCTACAGGGGGCGGCTATGGCTACACCTTC.